The present TCR beta chain was sequenced within a study of cytomegalovirus exposure and HLA in healthy donors. Germline CDR1 is MNHEY and CDR2 is SMNVEV (reference sequence). CDR3 length: 17 amino acids. Germline trimming cut 9 bases from V and 5 bases from J; bases unmatched to any gene: 20. As for this clone: The antigen remains undetermined.

PCR employed 60 Vbeta and 13 Jbeta primers. Measured with immunoSEQ multiplex PCR; TCRdb has only the in-frame clones, and not every one. The data contain over 150,000 clones, approximately 72% of them singletons. The study's findings and limits: A later analysis reportedly found that, within productive TCRs, an Asian-associated ancestry cluster had fewer N-insertions than the mean observed across the roughly 700 donors. Accurate prediction of HLA-A and HLA-B alleles (for most subjects) was reportedly achieved from TCR beta sequences.

The receptor was isolated from a man between 45 and 60 years old in good health and CMV-seronegative. V and J are TRBV27 and TRBJ1-2; the match to TRBD1 covers 8 bases. Sequenced input: PBMCs. CDR3 nucleotides: TGTGCCAGAGGAAATGATCGGACAGGGACTTTTCAGTATGGCTACACCTTC. The encoded protein is CARGNDRTGTFQYGYTF.